The clone carrying this T cell receptor beta chain has ten or more counts. The CDR3 is 14 amino acids. Germline V gives CDR1 DFQATT, CDR2 SNEGSKA (reference sequence). V lost 3 bases and J 2 bases, leaving 14 bases between the germline ends. The sample belongs to a study of neurological immune-mediated disorders. The making of cDNA relied on 5'RACE with 10-nucleotide random UMIs. TCRdb ran MiXCR on the 5' RACE reads and lists one entry per CDR3 protein. The profile shows about 52,000 distinct CDR3 sequences, 3% to 4% of them singletons. This TCR derives from a man aged 60-69 years with multiple sclerosis. Input material: PBMCs. This chain links TRBV20-1 with TRBJ2-7; D possibly corresponds to TRBD1 (6 bases). CDR3 amino acids: CSARIGGSTYEQYF. As DNA, the CDR3 is TGCAGTGCTAGGATAGGGGGATCCACCTACGAGCAGTACTTC.